There are a few counts of the clone carrying this T cell receptor beta chain. Its specificity is not known. The data belong to a study of cytomegalovirus exposure and HLA in healthy donors. The protocol was immunoSEQ multiplex PCR, while the TCRdb copy is restricted to in-frame clones and leaves out a portion. The sample has about 200,000 clones, around 80% seen once. Study results and limitations: The classifier was said to identify cytomegalovirus status with high specificity and sensitivity. The study put under 200 TCR beta chains on its list as cytomegalovirus-associated.

The CDR3 consists of 18 residues. Germline V lookup: CDR1 SGHDN, CDR2 FVKESK. Trimming took 6 bases from V and 0 from J, leaving 21 bases between them. The donors were in the approximately 120-subject validation cohort, distinct from the 666-subject first cohort. Material: PBMCs. V gene TRBV14 combines with J gene TRBJ1-5; possibly TRBD1 for D (6 bases). The origin of this receptor is a woman between 25 and 40 years old in good health and CMV-seropositive. The CDR3 DNA reads as TGTGCCAGCAGTCCGGACAGAGTGATAGTCGTTAGCAATCAGCCCCAGCATTTT. It specifies CASSPDRVIVVSNQPQHF.